This T cell receptor (beta chain) is from a study of beta chain features in type 1 diabetes. Per the germline V gene, CDR1 is SGHTA and CDR2 is FQGNSA. The CDR3 contains 16 residues. With 3 bases removed from V and 6 bases from J, the gap between germline ends came to 15 bases. The authors reverse transcribed all of the isolated RNA, so sequencing captured expressed TCRB transcripts. Read counts averaged approximately 3.6 million for samples of naive, central memory and regulatory T cells. Clones were sequenced by immunoSEQ multiplex PCR, and TCRdb holds only the in-frame ones, with some missing. Among some 140,000 clones listed, 9.2% were seen once.

The receptor was isolated from a man between 18 and 29 years old in good health. The sequenced sample consisted of central memory CD4+ T cells from blood. The chain couples TRBV7-2 to TRBJ1-6, with D maybe TRBD1 (5 bases). CDR3 in amino acids: CASSFPVDTPNSPLHF. The CDR3 bases are TGTGCCAGCAGCTTCCCGGTGGACACCCCTAATTCACCCCTCCACTTT.